Sequencing of this TCR beta chain was carried out in a study of T cells in Graves' hyperthyroidism and ophthalmopathy. Findings of the study overall: The model identified upcoming ophthalmopathy a median around 6 months ahead of onset.

As concerns this clonotype: Antigen specificity is unknown.

Patients having uncontrolled infection, another autoimmune disease, pregnancy or lactation were not included. RNA transcripts were the template for amplifying TCR beta CDR3 regions. HTBI primers were employed in a first-round RT-PCR of the TCR CDR3. TCRdb re-derived calls from the multiplex PCR reads in MiXCR, one entry per CDR3 protein. The sample lists some 760,000 distinct CDR3 sequences; 12% to 15% were seen once. V was cut by 5 bases and J by 3 bases, with 16 bases left in between. CDR1 and CDR2 from the germline V gene are SGHTA and FQGNSA. The CDR3 spans 15 residues. J is TRBJ1-1 and V is TRBV7-2; the D gene is possibly TRBD1 (5 bases). The TCR sequence derives from a woman aged 18-35 years with Graves' hyperthyroidism. Sequenced: blood. CDR3 in amino acids: CASSRDLGTDTEAFF. CDR3 in DNA: TGTGCCAGCAGCCGGGACCTTGGGACGGACACTGAAGCTTTCTTT.